This T cell receptor (beta chain) was retrieved from a study of T cells in tuberculosis. Across the whole study: A South African cohort included IGRA-negative adolescents, latently infected IGRA-positive adolescents and adults with active tuberculosis.

General study findings and limits: Selection depended on which cryopreserved specimens were available. Smaller distances to GMM-specific TCRs suggested their expansion in active tuberculosis.

The CDR3 consists of 14 residues. The germline V gene encodes CDR1 MNHNY and CDR2 SVGAGI (reference sequence). Between the trimmed V and J ends, which lost 6 bases and 1 base, there was a span of 12 bases. This table comes from immunoSEQ multiplex PCR, and its TCRdb copy is limited to in-frame clones, with some not included. In the table there are 45,000 or so clones, about 96% of which are singletons. As regards this clone: Antigen unknown.

The sequenced sample was PBMCs. This rearrangement joins TRBV6-6 to TRBJ1-1, with D possibly TRBD1 on 6 matching bases. This receptor was identified in a donor aged 10 to 29 with latent tuberculosis or without tuberculosis infection. CDR3 in DNA: TGTGCCAGCAGATTTTTACAGGGGAACACTGAAGCTTTCTTT. It codes for CASRFLQGNTEAFF.